Included here is one T cell receptor beta chain sequence, with context. There is no known antigen for this receptor. Per-nucleotide qualities are absent, and no much larger clonotype sits a single base away. Donors were healthy HIV-negative adults with no recently reported acute infections or vaccinations. Every donor was a Caucasian adult residing in Nashville, Tennessee, USA. For unsorted samples, about 90 million PBMCs were counted and genomic DNA was extracted with the QIAamp DNA Blood Mini kit. Blood was obtained by leukapheresis, after which PBMCs were separated by Ficoll-Histopaque density gradient centrifugation and cryopreserved in liquid nitrogen vapor phase. The sample is drawn from a study of shared clonotypes between healthy human individuals (dated by TCRdb to between 2020 and 2021). Background for the entire study: The cohort comprised two women and a few men aged 18 to 49 years. To estimate repertoire size and how much clonotype sharing occurs between individuals, the study deeply sequenced the blood TCR repertoires of five or six healthy adults. To increase sequencing depth and limit assay-specific biases, different laboratories used diverse techniques to prepare libraries and sequence TCR repertoires. Each donor's leukapheresis produced roughly between about 0.9 and 9.5 billion PBMCs.

From the cysteine up to the phenylalanine, the CDR3 has a length of 14 residues. Only the CDR3 DNA is retained, 42 bases long and in frame from the first base. CDR1 LGHNA and CDR2 YSLEER are derived from the germline V gene. Here V drops 4 bases and J drops 2 bases, and the junction holds 2 bases not matched to any gene. The study at large found these results: Sampling was limited to blood, and TCR repertoires in tissue likely differ from TCR repertoires in blood. Pairwise subsampling led to the expectation that sequencing depth would affect the degree of clonotype sharing among donors. The small number of donors limited the genetic and exposure-history diversity represented.

Using the deep immunoSEQ assay, TCR CDR3 regions were amplified from genomic DNA by multiplex PCR. For each cell subset, the extracted genomic DNA was distributed evenly across all wells of several immunoSEQ 96-well plates, and each plate served as one replicate. For unsorted PBMC, approximately 290 ng genomic DNA, equal to approximately 30,000 T cell genomes, was loaded into each replicate PCR. Genomic DNA from unsorted PBMC was sequenced over ten immunoSEQ deep assay plates. The purified libraries were quantified using a Qubit 3.0 fluorometer, sized with a Bioanalyzer 2100, and then quantified again using the KAPA Library Quantification kit. Every immunoSEQ 96-well plate was sequenced on a separate single-read 150-cycle Illumina NextSeq 550 flow cell. The original methods were these. Because the immunoSEQ output included only junctional sequences and no quality scores, the filtering could not be the same as the filtering used for full-length reads. Sequences were annotated with PyIR, a Python wrapper for IgBLAST v1.9, and V/J genes and CDR3 were assigned using IMGT germline references. Any read was removed if the V/J assignment was weak (E-value above 1e-6), the CDR3 was missing, or the read contained stop codons, out-of-frame junctions, or ambiguous translated residues. V3J clonotypes were defined by identical inferred V gene, J gene, and CDR3 amino acid sequence. The percentage overlap between two repertoires was calculated by dividing the number of shared unique clonotypes by the size of the smaller repertoire. Repertoire richness was assessed with RTK rarefaction, the Chao1 estimator, and Recon v2.1 estimates of unobserved clonotypes. What TCRdb holds here is the immuneACCESS table cut down to in-frame rearrangements. Part of the clones is not present; checked against another copy, under half of the missing clones reflect an unresolved V gene, and the others are unexplained. V, J and clone size were drawn from that table, and D and trimming were deduced from the DNA. The table for this sample lists around 500,000 clones; about 85% of them were counted only once. The ten largest clones capture roughly 13% of the sample.

Sequencing was carried out using PBMCs. The chain employs TRBV4-3 and TRBJ2-7, with 10 middle bases fitting TRBD1. The sequence came from a woman in her forties in good health. Some clones in this sample may be carry-over from other donors' samples. The CDR3 amino acid sequence is: CASSLGQGTYEQYF. At the DNA level, the sequence is TGCGCCAGCAGCCTGGGACAGGGGACCTACGAGCAGTACTTC.